The 29 T cell receptor beta chains reported below all come from one sample, sequenced in a study of OX40 agonist ivuxolimab in advanced cancers. TCRdb's copy holds only in-frame clones and misses some; the assay was immunoSEQ multiplex PCR. The sample consists of more than 25,000 clones, roughly 68% of them appearing once. The specimen was CD4+ or CD8+ T cells sorted from blood, collected in a trial of the OX40 agonist ivuxolimab. Receptor source: an adult with an advanced solid tumor such as melanoma, head and neck, liver or kidney cancer.

V is TRBV5-4 and J is TRBJ1-1; 7 bases match TRBD1. The CDR3 covers 15 residues. With V trimmed by 3 bases and J by 0 bases, 5 bases remained unmatched. Germline V lookup: CDR1 SGHNT, CDR2 YYREEE (reference sequence). The CDR3 DNA reads TGTGCCAGCAGCTACTCCGGGACAGTGAACACTGAAGCTTTCTTT. Its protein product is CASSYSGTVNTEAFF.

The chain couples TRBV6-5 to TRBJ2-3; 7 positions match TRBD2. Unmatched junction bases numbered 6, after V lost 4 bases and J lost 2 bases. The CDR3 covers 15 residues. Germline V lookup: CDR1 MNHEY, CDR2 SVGAGI. The CDR3 DNA reads TGTGCCAGCAGTTCGGGGGGAAGGCCCACAGATACGCAGTATTTT. Residues: CASSSGGRPTDTQYF.

The chain has TRBV30 and TRBJ1-5; D is undetermined. Germline V gene sequence: CDR1 GTSNPN, CDR2 SVGIG (reference sequence). The V gene lost 3 bases and the J gene lost 2 bases, with 11 bases spanning the gap. This CDR3 is 14 amino acids long. CDR3 protein: CAWSGRSGNQPQHF. CDR3 DNA sequence: TGTGCCTGGAGCGGGAGAAGTGGCAATCAGCCCCAGCATTTT.

The chain is built from TRBV7-8 and TRBJ2-1, with D hard to call. CDR1 and CDR2 from the germline V gene are SGHVS and FQNEAQ. V lost 1 base to trimming and J lost 0 bases, with 7 bases between them. The CDR3 has 15 amino acids. CDR3 in DNA: TGTGCCAGCAGCTTAGGGCTTAGCTCCTACAATGAGCAGTTCTTC. This sequence encodes CASSLGLSSYNEQFF.

V gene TRBV11-2 combines with J gene TRBJ2-5, with 10 positions matching TRBD1. CDR3 size: 15 residues. Germline CDR1 reads SGHAT; CDR2 reads FQNNGV. V was clipped by 3 bases and J by 5 bases; unmatched bases: 6. Here the CDR3 reads CASSFDRGRVETQYF. DNA for the CDR3: TGTGCCAGCAGCTTCGACAGGGGGCGCGTGGAGACCCAGTACTTC.

The rearrangement uses TRBV6-9 and TRBJ1-2; a weak D match, TRBD1 (6 bases). The CDR3 is made up of 13 amino acids. Germline CDR1 reads MNHGY; CDR2 reads SVAAGI. Trimming shortened V by 3 bases and J by 8 bases, and 13 bases separated the two germline ends. CDR3 nucleotides: TGTGCCAGCAGTTACCGGGGGGCAGAGGGCTACACCTTC. Translated, it gives CASSYRGAEGYTF.

This sequence joins TRBV30 and TRBJ2-2; D remains unclear. This CDR3 region has 11 residues. From germline, CDR1 is GTSNPN and CDR2 SVGIG (reference sequence). Trimming cost V 3 bases and J 3 bases, with 2 bases left between them. The DNA for the CDR3 is TGTGCCTGGAGGGACACCGGGGAGCTGTTTTTT. Amino acids: CAWRDTGELFF.

This clone was seen just once. The V call is TRBV5-1, the J call TRBJ1-2, with D hard to call. V was trimmed by 0 bases and J by 8 bases, leaving 17 bases between them. Germline-derived CDR1 and CDR2 are SGHRS and YFSETQ. This CDR3 has 15 residues. The CDR3: CASSLAEAPRSGYTF. CDR3 coding DNA: TGCGCCAGCAGCTTGGCCGAGGCCCCAAGATCGGGCTACACCTTC. Full variable domain (missing parts from reference TRBV5-1 and TRBJ1-2): KAGVTQTPRYLIKTRGQQVTLSCSPISGHRSVSWYQQTPGQGLQFLFEYFSETQRNKGNFPGRFSGRQFSNSRSEMNVSTLELGDSALYLCASSLAEAPRSGYTFGSGTRLTVV.

V is TRBV19 and J is TRBJ2-5; 8 nucleotides align to TRBD1. Per germline, CDR1 LNHDA and CDR2 SQIVND (reference sequence). The V gene end was trimmed by 4 bases and the J gene end by 3 bases; junction bases not matched to a gene: 7. The CDR3 runs to 15 residues. The CDR3 DNA sequence: TGTGCCAGTAGTAAAAATTCAGGGGGCGAAGAGACCCAGTACTTC. The encoded protein is CASSKNSGGEETQYF.

This clone counts as medium-sized. The rearrangement uses TRBV29-1 and TRBJ1-2; D not resolved. Per the germline V gene, CDR1 is SQVTM and CDR2 is ANQGSEA. This CDR3 spans 12 amino acids. Between the trimmed V and J ends, which lost 6 bases and 4 bases, there was a span of 12 bases. CDR3 DNA sequence: TGCAGCGTCCAAGAGGCCAGCTATGGCTACACCTTC. Translating it yields CSVQEASYGYTF.

This sequence joins TRBV28 and TRBJ2-7; D is uncertain. Trimming pared 3 bases from V and 4 bases from J, leaving 7 bases between. Germline V gene lookup returns CDR1 MDHEN and CDR2 SYDVKM. The CDR3 has 12 amino acids. DNA of the CDR3: TGTGCCAGCAGTTTCAGAATTTACGAGCAGTACTTC. This encodes CASSFRIYEQYF.

This chain connects TRBV5-1 to TRBJ2-3; 11 bases line up with TRBD2. This CDR3 spans 17 amino acids. With 7 bases clipped from V and 1 base from J, the junction kept 11 bases outside the gene matches. From germline, CDR1 is SGHRS and CDR2 YFSETQ. This CDR3 reads CASHRLAGGPRTDTQYF. DNA of the CDR3: TGCGCCAGCCACCGATTAGCGGGGGGGCCCCGCACAGATACGCAGTATTTT.

This clone occurred once. The chain is built from TRBV14 and TRBJ2-5, with D unclear. Germline CDR1 SGHDN, CDR2 FVKESK. This CDR3 contains 16 residues. V dropped 3 bases and J dropped 1 base, with 15 bases sitting between them. The CDR3 reads CASSQFPYLGQETQYF. For the CDR3, the DNA is TGTGCCAGCAGCCAGTTTCCTTACTTGGGCCAAGAGACCCAGTACTTC. The complete variable domain, with remaining parts taken from reference TRBV14 and TRBJ2-5, reads EAGVTQFPSHSVIEKGQTVTLRCDPISGHDNLYWYRRVMGKEIKFLLHFVKESKQDESGMPNNRFLAERTGGTYSTLKVQPAELEDSGVYFCASSQFPYLGQETQYFGPGTRLLVL.

There are a few counts of this clone. V is TRBV5-1 and J is TRBJ2-7; unclear D gene. With 7 bases removed from V and 0 bases from J, the gap between germline ends came to 11 bases. Germline V gives CDR1 SGHRS, CDR2 YFSETQ. The CDR3 is 13 amino acids. CDR3 residues: CASPYTNSYEQYV. CDR3 coding DNA: TGCGCCAGCCCTTACACGAACTCCTACGAGCAGTACGTC.

This chain joins TRBV18 and TRBJ1-2; D gene unclear. The CDR3 extends over 15 amino acids. The germline V gene encodes CDR1 KGHSH and CDR2 LQKENI. V lost 3 bases and J 3 bases, leaving 14 bases between the germline ends. The CDR3 DNA follows: TGTGCCAGCTCACCGAAAATCGACACCTACTATGGCTACACCTTC. Translating gives CASSPKIDTYYGYTF. The whole variable domain, filled in from reference TRBV18 and TRBJ1-2, reads NAGVMQNPRHLVRRRGQEARLRCSPMKGHSHVYWYRQLPEEGLKFMVYLQKENIIDESGMPKERFSAEFPKEGPSILRIQQVVRGDSAAYFCASSPKIDTYYGYTFGSGTRLTVV.

The rearrangement uses TRBV6-6 and TRBJ1-5, with D unclear. This CDR3 is built from 14 residues. Germline V gene data show CDR1 as MNHNY and CDR2 as SVGAGI (reference sequence). V was trimmed by 6 bases and J by 5 bases, leaving 14 bases between them. CDR3 DNA: TGTGCCAGCAGCCCCGTGGGGAGGGATCAGCCCCAGCATTTT. It yields the protein CASSPVGRDQPQHF.

The genes are TRBV11-2 and TRBJ2-3; 7 bases are a match to TRBD2. This CDR3 contains 12 residues. With V trimmed by 4 bases and J by 8 bases, 3 bases remained unmatched. Germline V gene lookup returns CDR1 SGHAT and CDR2 FQNNGV. CDR3 coding DNA: TGTGCCAGCAGCTCTCTAGCGGCTACGCAGTATTTT. The encoded protein is CASSSLAATQYF.

By its share, this clone is medium-sized (0.01 to 0.1%). This chain uses TRBV7-9 with TRBJ1-6; 7 bases match TRBD1. J lost 9 bases, V lost 5 bases, and 7 bases had no gene match. Germline lookup yields CDR1 SEHNR and CDR2 FQNEAQ (reference sequence). CDR3 length: 14 residues. The CDR3 sequence: CASSPRQGPSPLHF. In DNA form, the CDR3 reads TGTGCCAGCAGCCCCCGACAGGGACCTTCACCCCTCCACTTT. Based on the CDR3 plus reference TRBV7-9 and TRBJ1-6, the full variable domain is DTGVSQNPRHKITKRGQNVTFRCDPISEHNRLYWYRQTLGQGPEFLTYFQNEAQLEKSRLLSDRFSAERPKGSFSTLEIQRTEQGDSAMYLCASSPRQGPSPLHFGNGTRLTVT.

The chain links TRBV21-1 to TRBJ1-3. TRBV21-1 is designated a pseudogene. CDR3 size: 16 residues. CDR3 sequence: CASSKDRGDAGNTIYF. The CDR3 DNA follows: TGTGCCAGCAGCAAAGACCGCGGGGACGCTGGAAACACCATATATTTT.

The rearrangement joins TRBV20-1 to TRBJ1-1; D gene unclear. Germline V gives CDR1 DFQATT, CDR2 SNEGSKA (reference sequence). CDR3 length: 11 residues. V dropped 0 bases and J dropped 3 bases, with 2 bases sitting between them. CDR3 nucleotide sequence: TGCAGTGCTAGAGAATACACTGAAGCTTTCTTT. Protein: CSAREYTEAFF.

The chain's CDR3 is CSAWKNTEAFF. The CDR3 DNA is TGCAGTGCCTGGAAGAACACTGAAGCTTTCTTT. J is TRBJ1-1 and V is TRBV20-1; D unresolved. CDR3 length: 11 residues. The V gene lost 6 bases and the J gene lost 1 base, with 6 bases spanning the gap. In germline, CDR1 is DFQATT, CDR2 SNEGSKA (reference sequence).

CDR3: CASSPDGYTGELFF. Written as DNA, the CDR3 is TGTGCCAGCAGCCCGGACGGGTACACCGGGGAGCTGTTTTTT. V and J are TRBV7-9 and TRBJ2-2; no clear D gene. V gave up 5 bases and J gave up 3 bases, with 10 bases separating them. The germline V gene encodes CDR1 SEHNR and CDR2 FQNEAQ (reference sequence). The CDR3 has 14 amino acids.

This clone was seen a single time. The CDR3 loop is CASSARVGREKLFF. The CDR3 bases are TGTGCCAGTAGTGCCCGGGTTGGACGAGAAAAACTGTTTTTT. V usage is TRBV19 and J usage is TRBJ1-4; D remains unclear. Trimming removed 5 bases at V and 8 bases at J, with 15 bases between. The germline gives CDR1 LNHDA, CDR2 SQIVND (reference sequence). The CDR3 has 14 residues.

This clone was recorded only once. The genes are TRBV11-2 and TRBJ1-2; D ambiguous. The ends were cut back, 5 bases at V and 7 bases at J, with 20 bases in the middle. Looked up from germline, CDR1 is SGHAT and CDR2 is FQNNGV. The CDR3 loop spans 15 amino acids. CDR3 nucleotide sequence: TGTGCCAGCAGCCCGGAAGGGCGGACCCTCTCTGGCTACACCTTC. Protein sequence: CASSPEGRTLSGYTF. Combining the CDR3 with reference TRBV11-2 and TRBJ1-2 gives the whole variable domain EAGVAQSPRYKIIEKRQSVAFWCNPISGHATLYWYQQILGQGPKLLIQFQNNGVVDDSQLPKDRFSAERLKGVDSTLKIQPAKLEDSAVYLCASSPEGRTLSGYTFGSGTRLTVV.

The chain employs TRBV9 and TRBJ1-3; D ambiguous. The germline CDR1 and CDR2 sequences are SGDLS and YYNGEE. There are 13 residues in the CDR3. The ends were cut back, 4 bases at V and 8 bases at J, with 13 bases in the middle. The chain's CDR3 is CASSKRRADTIYF. CDR3 in DNA: TGTGCCAGCAGCAAGCGGAGGGCGGACACCATATATTTT.

This clone was counted once. V and J are TRBV11-2 and TRBJ1-4, with 7 bases that match TRBD1. CDR1 is SGHAT, CDR2 FQNNGV, per germline. The V and J ends lost 1 base and 6 bases, in that order; junction bases with no gene match: 5. The CDR3 is 15 amino acids. The CDR3 nucleotides read TGTGCCAGCAGCTTAGTAGGGGGCGCGTATGAAAAACTGTTTTTT. This encodes CASSLVGGAYEKLFF.

The chain combines TRBV5-1 with TRBJ2-4; 7 bases agree with TRBD2. The CDR3 covers 14 residues. V was clipped by 4 bases and J by 3 bases; unmatched bases: 4. Germline values: CDR1 SGHRS, CDR2 YFSETQ. As DNA, the CDR3 is TGCGCCAGCAGCCCCGGCGGGGGCAAAAACATTCAGTACTTC. This sequence encodes CASSPGGGKNIQYF. Full variable domain (rest looked up from reference TRBV5-1 and TRBJ2-4): KAGVTQTPRYLIKTRGQQVTLSCSPISGHRSVSWYQQTPGQGLQFLFEYFSETQRNKGNFPGRFSGRQFSNSRSEMNVSTLELGDSALYLCASSPGGGKNIQYFGAGTRLSVL.

The V and J genes are TRBV7-8 and TRBJ2-1; D gene unclear. Trimming pared 1 base from V and 12 bases from J, leaving 7 bases between. The CDR3 spans 11 residues. Germline-derived CDR1 and CDR2 are SGHVS and FQNEAQ. The DNA of the CDR3 is TGTGCCAGCAGCTTAGAGGGCTCGCAGTTCTTC. Protein product: CASSLEGSQFF.

The rearrangement joins TRBV7-8 to TRBJ1-4; TRBD1 aligns across 9 bases. Unmatched junction bases numbered 5, after V lost 5 bases and J lost 7 bases. Per germline, CDR1 SGHVS and CDR2 FQNEAQ. This CDR3 has 14 residues. CDR3 sequence (DNA): TGTGCCAGCAGCCCATCGGACAGGGGTGAAAAACTGTTTTTT. This gives the protein CASSPSDRGEKLFF.